This T cell receptor (beta chain) originates from a study of T-cell memory formation after mild COVID-19. The CDR3 sequence is 15 residues long. V shed 5 bases and J 5 bases; nucleotides not matched to a gene: 9. The germline CDR1 and CDR2 sequences are SEHNR and FQNEAQ (reference sequence). Researchers used 5'RACE with constant-segment primers to make TCR alpha and TCR beta cDNA libraries that carry sample barcodes and UMIs. Each CDR3 protein gets one entry after TCRdb re-called the 5' RACE reads with MiXCR. The sample shows hundreds of thousands of distinct CDR3 sequences, approximately 8% of them seen only once.

Sequences were obtained from PBMCs or a T cell subset sorted from them (not recorded which). This TCR was sampled from a man aged 18 to 29 who had mild COVID-19 (a few samples of this study predate the infection). Cell type and time point are not known. The rearrangement links TRBV7-9 to TRBJ1-1; 9 bases map to TRBD1. The CDR3 region has the DNA TGTGCCAGCAGCCGACGACGGGACAGGGTTACTGAAGCTTTCTTT. It specifies CASSRRRDRVTEAFF.